This T cell receptor beta chain emerged from a study of shared clonotypes between healthy human individuals. V lost 1 base, J lost 2 bases, and 18 bases lay in between. This CDR3 comprises 17 residues. Germline V gene sequence: CDR1 MNHNS, CDR2 SASEGT. The protocol was immunoSEQ multiplex PCR, while the TCRdb copy is restricted to in-frame clones and leaves out a portion. The sample lists around 2,000,000 clones; roughly 91% were seen once. CD45RO-negative, CCR7-selected cells formed the naive CD8 fraction, which excluded terminally differentiated effector memory CD45RA+ cells. The V and J genes are TRBV6-1 and TRBJ2-7; D perhaps matches TRBD2 (5 bases). This clonotype was obtained from a man between 18 and 35 years old in good health. Some clones in this sample may be carry-over from other donors' samples. The sequencing sample was made of naive CD8+ T cells from PBMCs. The CDR3 reads CASSEGTGRMGPYEQYF. CDR3 DNA: TGTGCCAGCAGTGAAGGAACGGGGAGAATGGGTCCCTACGAGCAGTACTTC.